This T cell receptor (beta chain) was sequenced in a study of cytomegalovirus exposure and HLA in healthy donors (dated by TCRdb to about 2017). With respect to the entire study: According to a later analysis, the roughly 130 validation repertoires were produced on the same platform as the 600 to 850 repertoires of the first cohort. High-throughput TCR immunosequencing, statistical association of individual TCRs with disease status, and machine learning were combined to predict cytomegalovirus infection status. The study was designed to test whether signatures of past pathogen exposure could be identified by cataloging public T cell receptors. A separate validation cohort of roughly 130 different subjects was used in addition to the roughly 620-subject first cohort.

The library was produced with the immunoSEQ multiplex PCR assay. The original methods were these. To diagnose cytomegalovirus status from the catalog of TCR beta chain sequences, a statistical classification framework was built. The table was pulled from immuneACCESS by TCRdb, which kept in-frame rearrangements only. Such tables lose some clones; where checked, under half of the loss comes from unresolved V genes, and the rest has no known cause. V and J calls and clone size come straight from that table; D and trimming were deduced from the DNA. This sample lists approximately 150,000 clones; roughly 84% were detected once. The ten largest account for 9.5% to 13% of the sample. V is pared back by 7 bases and J by 1 base, with 10 bases lying between the germline termini. CDR1 LNHDA and CDR2 SQIVND were looked up in the germline V gene (reference sequence). From cysteine to phenylalanine, the CDR3 is 13 amino acids long. Kept here is only the CDR3 DNA, which spans 39 bases and is read in frame from base 1.

What the study reported, not specific to this receptor: Three of the identified cytomegalovirus-associated TCR beta chains were confirmed in vitro to be specific for cytomegalovirus antigens. The authors suggested that the approach could potentially be extended to other disease states and immunological phenotypes. In both the original and validation cohorts, the classifier was reported to diagnose cytomegalovirus status with high specificity and sensitivity. A later analysis had no HLA typing for the validation cohort, so co-occurrence there was scored across all 110 or so repertoires. Most TCR sequences were observed very rarely across donors, whereas some public TCRs were present in many individuals. Subsequent analysis determined that TCRs grouped into clusters in the first cohort also showed a tendency toward co-occurrence across the 130 or so validation repertoires, and approximately 94% of cluster scores exceeded 0. The study gave a list of about 150 TCR beta chains associated with cytomegalovirus.

About this clone: Its antigen remains unidentified. Base qualities are missing; no much larger clone stands one base away.

The donors belonged to the validation cohort of around 110 subjects, which was separate from the approximately 700-subject first cohort. The sequence links TRBV19 to TRBJ1-1, with the D gene too uncertain to name. The receptor comes from a young man in good health and CMV-seropositive. The sample consisted of PBMCs. The CDR3 sequence is CASNLGQNTEAFF. The DNA sequence is given as TGTGCCAGTAATCTGGGCCAGAACACTGAAGCTTTCTTT.